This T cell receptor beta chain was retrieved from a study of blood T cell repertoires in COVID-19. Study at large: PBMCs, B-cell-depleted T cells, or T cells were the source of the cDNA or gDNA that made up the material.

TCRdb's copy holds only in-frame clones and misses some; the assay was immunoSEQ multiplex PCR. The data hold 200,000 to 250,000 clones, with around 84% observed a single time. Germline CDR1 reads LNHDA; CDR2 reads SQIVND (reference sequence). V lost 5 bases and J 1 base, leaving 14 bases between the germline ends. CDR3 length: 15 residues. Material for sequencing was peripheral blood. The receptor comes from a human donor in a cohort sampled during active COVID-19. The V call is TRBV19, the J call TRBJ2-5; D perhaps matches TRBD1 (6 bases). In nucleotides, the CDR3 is TGTGCCAGTAGTTACAGCGGACAGCCCCAAGAGACCCAGTACTTC. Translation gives CASSYSGQPQETQYF. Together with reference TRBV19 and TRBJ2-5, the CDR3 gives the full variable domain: DGGITQSPKYLFRKEGQNVTLSCEQNLNHDAMYWYRQDPGQGLRLIYYSQIVNDFQKGDIAEGYSVSREKKESFPLTVTSAQKNPTAFYLCASSYSGQPQETQYFGPGTRLLVL.